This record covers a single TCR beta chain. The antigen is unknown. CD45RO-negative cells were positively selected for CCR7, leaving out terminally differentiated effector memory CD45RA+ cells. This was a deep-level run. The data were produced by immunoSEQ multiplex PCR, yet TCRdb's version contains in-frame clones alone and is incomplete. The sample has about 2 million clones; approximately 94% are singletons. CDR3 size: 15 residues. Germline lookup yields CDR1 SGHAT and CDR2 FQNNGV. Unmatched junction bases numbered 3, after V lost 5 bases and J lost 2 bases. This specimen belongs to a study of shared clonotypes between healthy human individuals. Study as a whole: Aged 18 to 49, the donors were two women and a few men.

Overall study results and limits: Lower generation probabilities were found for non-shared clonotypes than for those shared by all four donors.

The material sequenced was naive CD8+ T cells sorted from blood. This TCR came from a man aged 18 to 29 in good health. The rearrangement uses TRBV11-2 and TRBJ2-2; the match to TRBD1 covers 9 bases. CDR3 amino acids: CASSPQGANTGELFF. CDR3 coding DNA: TGTGCCAGCAGCCCACAGGGGGCTAACACCGGGGAGCTGTTTTTT. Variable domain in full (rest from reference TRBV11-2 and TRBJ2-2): EAGVAQSPRYKIIEKRQSVAFWCNPISGHATLYWYQQILGQGPKLLIQFQNNGVVDDSQLPKDRFSAERLKGVDSTLKIQPAKLEDSAVYLCASSPQGANTGELFFGEGSRLTVL.